These 3 T cell receptor beta chains were sequenced from one sample in a study of T cell changes during pregnancy in multiple sclerosis. Clones were read by immunoSEQ multiplex PCR, and TCRdb kept only the in-frame ones, dropping some. The data contain 65,000 to 75,000 clones, around nine tenths of them singletons. The sequenced sample was peripheral blood, obtained in the third trimester of pregnancy. The receptors were sampled from a female donor in good health, enrolled as a control in a pregnancy study.

The table lists this clone with a few counts. V and J are TRBV5-5 and TRBJ1-2; possible D gene TRBD1, 5 bases. Trimming shortened V by 1 base and J by 7 bases, and 17 bases separated the two germline ends. CDR3 length: 15 amino acids. From germline, CDR1 is SGHKS and CDR2 YYEKEE (reference sequence). CDR3 protein: CASSLFSAGGGGYTF. The CDR3 DNA reads TGTGCCAGCAGCTTGTTCTCAGCGGGGGGAGGTGGCTACACCTTC.

The chain links TRBV15 to TRBJ2-1; 7 bases line up with TRBD2. CDR1 is LNHNV and CDR2 is YYDKDF in the germline V gene (reference sequence). V gave up 1 base and J gave up 5 bases; unmatched junction bases: 5. The CDR3 runs to 15 residues. The CDR3 spells CATSRGIGGDNEQFF. The CDR3, as DNA: TGTGCCACCAGCAGAGGTATTGGGGGGGACAATGAGCAGTTCTTC.

This clone was seen a handful of times. Additional DNA sequences in this sample encode the identical CDR3. The rearrangement links TRBV7-9 to TRBJ1-1; D is uncertain. Germline V gene sequence: CDR1 SEHNR, CDR2 FQNEAQ (reference sequence). The CDR3 length is 12 residues. Trimming cost V 6 bases and J 1 base, with 6 bases left between them. This CDR3 is CASSGQNTEAFF. In DNA form, the CDR3 reads TGTGCCAGCAGTGGGCAGAACACTGAAGCTTTCTTT. The variable domain in full, completed from reference TRBV7-9 and TRBJ1-1, reads DTGVSQNPRHKITKRGQNVTFRCDPISEHNRLYWYRQTLGQGPEFLTYFQNEAQLEKSRLLSDRFSAERPKGSFSTLEIQRTEQGDSAMYLCASSGQNTEAFFGQGTRLTVV.